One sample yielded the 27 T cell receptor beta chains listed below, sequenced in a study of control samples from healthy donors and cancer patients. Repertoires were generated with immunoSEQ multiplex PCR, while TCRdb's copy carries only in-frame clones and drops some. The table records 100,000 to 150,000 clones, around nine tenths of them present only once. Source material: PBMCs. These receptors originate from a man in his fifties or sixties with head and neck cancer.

CDR3 loop: CASSGWDSNYGYTF. CDR3 nucleotide sequence: TGCGCCAGCAGTGGCTGGGACAGCAACTATGGCTACACCTTC. This sequence joins TRBV10-2 and TRBJ1-2; 7 nucleotides agree with TRBD1. From germline, CDR1 is WSHSY and CDR2 SAAADI. CDR3 length: 14 residues. V trimming: 4 bases; J trimming: 2 bases; junction bases outside the gene matches: 4.

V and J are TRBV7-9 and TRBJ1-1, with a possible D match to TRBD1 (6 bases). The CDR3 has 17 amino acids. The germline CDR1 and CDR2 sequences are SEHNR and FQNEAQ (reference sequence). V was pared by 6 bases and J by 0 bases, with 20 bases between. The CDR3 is CASRKGALRGLNTEAFF. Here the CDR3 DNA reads TGTGCCAGCAGGAAGGGCGCTTTGAGGGGGTTGAACACTGAAGCTTTCTTT.

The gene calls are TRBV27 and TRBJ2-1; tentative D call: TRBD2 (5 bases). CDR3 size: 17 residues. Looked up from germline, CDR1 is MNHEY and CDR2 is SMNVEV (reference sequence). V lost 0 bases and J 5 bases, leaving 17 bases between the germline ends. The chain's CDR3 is CASSLSEDSRRDNEQFF. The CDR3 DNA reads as TGTGCCAGCAGTTTATCGGAGGACTCCCGCCGAGACAATGAGCAGTTCTTC.

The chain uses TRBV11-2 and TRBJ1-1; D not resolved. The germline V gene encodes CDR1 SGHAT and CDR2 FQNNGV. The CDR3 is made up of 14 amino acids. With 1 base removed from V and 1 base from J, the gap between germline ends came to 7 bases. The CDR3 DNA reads TGTGCCAGCAGCTTAGCACAGCAGAACACTGAAGCTTTCTTT. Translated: CASSLAQQNTEAFF.

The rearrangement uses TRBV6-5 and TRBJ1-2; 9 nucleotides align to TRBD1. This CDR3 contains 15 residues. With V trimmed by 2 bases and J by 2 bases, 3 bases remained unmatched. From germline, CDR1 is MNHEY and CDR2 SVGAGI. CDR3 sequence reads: CASSYAGTGNYGYTF. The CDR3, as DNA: TGTGCCAGCAGTTACGCCGGGACAGGGAACTATGGCTACACCTTC.

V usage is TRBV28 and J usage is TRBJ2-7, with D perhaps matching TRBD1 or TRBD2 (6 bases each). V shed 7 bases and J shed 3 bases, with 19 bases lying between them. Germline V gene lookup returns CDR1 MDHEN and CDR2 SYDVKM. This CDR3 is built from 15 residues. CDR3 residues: CASTRRGGPDYEQYF. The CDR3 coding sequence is TGTGCCAGCACCCGGCGTGGGGGGCCGGACTACGAGCAGTACTTC.

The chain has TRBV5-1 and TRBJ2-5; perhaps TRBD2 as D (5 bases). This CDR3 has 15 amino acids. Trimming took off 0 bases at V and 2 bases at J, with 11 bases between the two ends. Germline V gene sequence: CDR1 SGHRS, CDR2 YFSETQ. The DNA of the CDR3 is TGCGCCAGCAGCTTGGCTGGCGGGCAGCAAGAGACCCAGTACTTC. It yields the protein CASSLAGGQQETQYF.

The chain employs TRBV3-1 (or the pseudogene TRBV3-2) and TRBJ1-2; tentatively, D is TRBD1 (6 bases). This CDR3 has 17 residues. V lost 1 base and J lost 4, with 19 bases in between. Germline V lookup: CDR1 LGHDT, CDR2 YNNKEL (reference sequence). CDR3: CASSQAGAGQRLYGYTF. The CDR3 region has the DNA TGTGCCAGCAGCCAAGCAGGGGCTGGACAACGCCTCTATGGCTACACCTTC.

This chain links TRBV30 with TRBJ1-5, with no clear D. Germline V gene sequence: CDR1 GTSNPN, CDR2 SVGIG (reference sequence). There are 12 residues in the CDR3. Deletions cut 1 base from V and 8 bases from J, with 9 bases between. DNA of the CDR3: TGTGCCTGGAGTGGGGTTGGGAAGCCCCAGCATTTT. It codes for CAWSGVGKPQHF.

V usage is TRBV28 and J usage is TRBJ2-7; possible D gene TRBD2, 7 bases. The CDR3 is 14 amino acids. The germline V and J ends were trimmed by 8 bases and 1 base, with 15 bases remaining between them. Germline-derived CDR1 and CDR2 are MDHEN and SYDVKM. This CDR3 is CASGEGGTSYEQYF. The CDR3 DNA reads TGTGCCAGCGGGGAGGGCGGGACATCCTACGAGCAGTACTTC.

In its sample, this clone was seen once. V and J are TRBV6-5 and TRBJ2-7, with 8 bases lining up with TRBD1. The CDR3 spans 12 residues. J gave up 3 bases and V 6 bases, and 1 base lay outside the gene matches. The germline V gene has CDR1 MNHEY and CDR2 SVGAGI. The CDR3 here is CASRTGVYEQYF. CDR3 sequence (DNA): TGTGCCAGCAGGACAGGGGTCTACGAGCAGTACTTC.

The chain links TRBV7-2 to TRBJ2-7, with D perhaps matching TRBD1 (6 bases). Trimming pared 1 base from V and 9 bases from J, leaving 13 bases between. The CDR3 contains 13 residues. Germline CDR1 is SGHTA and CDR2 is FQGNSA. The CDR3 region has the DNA TGTGCCAGCAGCTTAGAGACAGGTCGCACGCAGTACTTC. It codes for CASSLETGRTQYF.

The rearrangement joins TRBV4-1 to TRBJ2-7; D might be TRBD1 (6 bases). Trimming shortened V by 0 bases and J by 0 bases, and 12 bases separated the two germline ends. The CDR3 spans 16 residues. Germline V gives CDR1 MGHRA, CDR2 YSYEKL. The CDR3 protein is CASSQETDRYSYEQYF. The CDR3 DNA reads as TGCGCCAGCAGCCAAGAAACGGACAGATACTCCTACGAGCAGTACTTC.

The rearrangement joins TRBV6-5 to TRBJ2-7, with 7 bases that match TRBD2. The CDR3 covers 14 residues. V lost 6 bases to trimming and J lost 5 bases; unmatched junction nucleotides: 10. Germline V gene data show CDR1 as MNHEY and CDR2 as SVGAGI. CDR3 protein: CASRRRAGFHEQYF. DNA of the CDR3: TGTGCCAGCAGGCGGAGAGCGGGATTCCACGAGCAGTACTTC.

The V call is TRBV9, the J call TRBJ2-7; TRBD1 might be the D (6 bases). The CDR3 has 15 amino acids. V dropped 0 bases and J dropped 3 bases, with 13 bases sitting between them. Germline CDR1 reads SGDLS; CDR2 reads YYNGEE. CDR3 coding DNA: TGTGCCAGCAGCGTAGGAGGGGGAGAGCGCTACGAGCAGTACTTC. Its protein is CASSVGGGERYEQYF.

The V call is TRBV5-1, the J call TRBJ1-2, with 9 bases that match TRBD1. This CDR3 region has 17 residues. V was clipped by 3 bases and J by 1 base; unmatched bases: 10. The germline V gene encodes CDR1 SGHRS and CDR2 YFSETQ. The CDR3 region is CASSSESRTGDNYGYTF. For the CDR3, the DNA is TGCGCCAGCAGCTCAGAATCCCGGACAGGGGATAACTATGGCTACACCTTC. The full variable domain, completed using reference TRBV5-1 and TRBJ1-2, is KAGVTQTPRYLIKTRGQQVTLSCSPISGHRSVSWYQQTPGQGLQFLFEYFSETQRNKGNFPGRFSGRQFSNSRSEMNVSTLELGDSALYLCASSSESRTGDNYGYTFGSGTRLTVV.

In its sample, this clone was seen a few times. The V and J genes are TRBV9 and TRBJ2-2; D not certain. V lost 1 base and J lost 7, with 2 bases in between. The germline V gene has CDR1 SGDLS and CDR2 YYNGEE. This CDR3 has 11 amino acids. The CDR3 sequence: CASSVNGELFF. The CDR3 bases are TGTGCCAGCAGCGTAAACGGGGAGCTGTTTTTT.

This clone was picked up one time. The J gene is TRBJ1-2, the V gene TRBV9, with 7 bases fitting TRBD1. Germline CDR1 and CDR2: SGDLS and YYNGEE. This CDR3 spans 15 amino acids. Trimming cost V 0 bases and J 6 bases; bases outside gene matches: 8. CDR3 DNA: TGTGCCAGCAGCGTAGAGGACAGGATCTTCGATGGCTACACCTTC. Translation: CASSVEDRIFDGYTF.

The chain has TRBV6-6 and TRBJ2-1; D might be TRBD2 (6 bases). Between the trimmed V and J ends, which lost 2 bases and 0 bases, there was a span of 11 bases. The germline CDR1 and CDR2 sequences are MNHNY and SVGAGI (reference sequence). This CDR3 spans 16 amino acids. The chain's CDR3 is CASSYGLASSYNEQFF. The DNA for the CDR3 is TGTGCCAGCAGTTACGGCCTAGCGAGCTCCTACAATGAGCAGTTCTTC.

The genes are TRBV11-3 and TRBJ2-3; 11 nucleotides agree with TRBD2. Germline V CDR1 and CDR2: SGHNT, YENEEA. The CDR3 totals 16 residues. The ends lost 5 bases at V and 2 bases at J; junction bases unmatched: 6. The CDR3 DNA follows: TGTGCCAGCAGCCCAACTAGCGGGAGATACACAGATACGCAGTATTTT. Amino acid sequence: CASSPTSGRYTDTQYF.

DNA of the CDR3: TGTGCCAGCAGTCAAAGCAAACAGGCGTACCAAGAGACCCAGTACTTC. Amino acids: CASSQSKQAYQETQYF. The rearrangement links TRBV28 to TRBJ2-5; a possible D gene is TRBD1 (5 bases). Germline V gene sequence: CDR1 MDHEN, CDR2 SYDVKM. Trimming pared 5 bases from V and 0 bases from J, leaving 16 bases between. The CDR3 runs 16 residues.

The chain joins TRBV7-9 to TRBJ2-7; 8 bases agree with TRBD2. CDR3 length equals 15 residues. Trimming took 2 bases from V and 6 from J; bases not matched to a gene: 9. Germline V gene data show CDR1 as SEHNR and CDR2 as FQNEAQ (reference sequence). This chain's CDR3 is CASSLIEAGVGEQYF. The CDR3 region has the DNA TGTGCCAGCAGCTTAATCGAAGCGGGAGTCGGCGAGCAGTACTTC.

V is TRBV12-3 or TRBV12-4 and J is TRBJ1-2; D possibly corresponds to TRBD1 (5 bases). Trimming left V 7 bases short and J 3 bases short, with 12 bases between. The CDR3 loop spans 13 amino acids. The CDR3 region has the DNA TGTGCCAGCACGTACAGGAGGGACTATGGCTACACCTTC. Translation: CASTYRRDYGYTF.

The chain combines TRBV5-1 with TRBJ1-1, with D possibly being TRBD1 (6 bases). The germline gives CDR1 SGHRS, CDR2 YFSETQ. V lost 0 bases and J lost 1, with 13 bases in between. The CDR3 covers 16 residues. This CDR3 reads CASSLAAGVWNTEAFF. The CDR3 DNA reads TGCGCCAGCAGCTTGGCGGCAGGGGTATGGAACACTGAAGCTTTCTTT. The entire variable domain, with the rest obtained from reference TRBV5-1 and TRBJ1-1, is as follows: KAGVTQTPRYLIKTRGQQVTLSCSPISGHRSVSWYQQTPGQGLQFLFEYFSETQRNKGNFPGRFSGRQFSNSRSEMNVSTLELGDSALYLCASSLAAGVWNTEAFFGQGTRLTVV.

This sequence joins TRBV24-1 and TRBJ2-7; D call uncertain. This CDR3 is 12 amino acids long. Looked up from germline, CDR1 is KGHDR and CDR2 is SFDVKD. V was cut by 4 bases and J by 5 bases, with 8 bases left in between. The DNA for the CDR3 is TGTGCCACCAGTGACTACAGTGACGAGCAGTACTTC. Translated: CATSDYSDEQYF.

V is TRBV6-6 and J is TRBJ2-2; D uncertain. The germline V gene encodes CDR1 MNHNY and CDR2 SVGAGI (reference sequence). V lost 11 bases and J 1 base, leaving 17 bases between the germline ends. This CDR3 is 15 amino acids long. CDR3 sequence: CALGRTAMNTGELFF. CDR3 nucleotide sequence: TGTGCCCTCGGCAGGACGGCGATGAACACCGGGGAGCTGTTTTTT.

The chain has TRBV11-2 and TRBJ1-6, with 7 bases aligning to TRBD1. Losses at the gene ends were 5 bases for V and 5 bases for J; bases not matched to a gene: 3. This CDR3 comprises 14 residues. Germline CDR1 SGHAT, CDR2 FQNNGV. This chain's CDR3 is CASSNGTDNSPLHF. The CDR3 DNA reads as TGTGCCAGCAGCAACGGGACAGATAATTCACCCCTCCACTTT.